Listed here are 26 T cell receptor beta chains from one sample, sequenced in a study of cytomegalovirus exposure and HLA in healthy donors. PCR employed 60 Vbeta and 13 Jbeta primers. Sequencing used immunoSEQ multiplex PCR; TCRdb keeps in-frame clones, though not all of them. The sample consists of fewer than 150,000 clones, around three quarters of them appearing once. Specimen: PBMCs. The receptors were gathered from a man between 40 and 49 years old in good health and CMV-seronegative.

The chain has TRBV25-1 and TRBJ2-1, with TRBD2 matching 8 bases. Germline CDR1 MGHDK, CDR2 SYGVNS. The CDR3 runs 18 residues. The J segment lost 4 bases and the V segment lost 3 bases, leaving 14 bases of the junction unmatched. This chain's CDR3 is CASSDGHVAGGSYNEQFF. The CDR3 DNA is TGTGCCAGCAGTGACGGGCACGTGGCGGGGGGCTCATACAATGAGCAGTTCTTC.

CDR3 DNA sequence: TGTGCCAGCAGTGGACAGGGCTACGAGCAGTACTTC. It specifies CASSGQGYEQYF. The V gene is TRBV5-4, the J gene TRBJ2-7; TRBD1 matches at 8 bases. The germline V gene has CDR1 SGHNT and CDR2 YYREEE (reference sequence). The CDR3 totals 12 residues. V gave up 5 bases and J gave up 3 bases; unmatched junction bases: 1.

The CDR3, as DNA: TGTGCCAGCAGGATGCCGCAGGGGCCATTTGATGAGCAGTTCTTC. Translated, it gives CASRMPQGPFDEQFF. The chain employs TRBV6-1 and TRBJ2-1; maybe TRBD1 (6 bases). Deletions cut 6 bases from V and 8 bases from J, with 20 bases between. Germline V gene lookup returns CDR1 MNHNS and CDR2 SASEGT. CDR3 length: 15 amino acids.

CDR3 loop: CASSARPGETQYF. DNA of the CDR3: TGTGCCAGCAGCGCACGCCCAGGGGAGACCCAGTACTTC. V and J are TRBV5-4 and TRBJ2-5; perhaps TRBD1 as D (5 bases). Per germline, CDR1 SGHNT and CDR2 YYREEE (reference sequence). The CDR3 covers 13 residues. Between the trimmed V and J ends, which lost 4 bases and 5 bases, there was a span of 12 bases.

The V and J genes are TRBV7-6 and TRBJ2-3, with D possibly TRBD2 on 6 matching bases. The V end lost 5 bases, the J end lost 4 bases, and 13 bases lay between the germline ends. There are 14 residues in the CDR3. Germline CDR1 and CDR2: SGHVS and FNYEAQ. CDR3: CASSATPGADTQYF. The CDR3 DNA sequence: TGTGCCAGCAGCGCCACCCCGGGGGCAGATACGCAGTATTTT.

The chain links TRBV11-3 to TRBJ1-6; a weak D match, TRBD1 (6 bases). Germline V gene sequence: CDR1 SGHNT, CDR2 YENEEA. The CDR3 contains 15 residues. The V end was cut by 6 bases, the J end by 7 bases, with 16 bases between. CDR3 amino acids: CASSAGGWENSPLHF. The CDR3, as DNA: TGTGCCAGCAGTGCTGGGGGCTGGGAAAATTCACCCCTCCACTTT.

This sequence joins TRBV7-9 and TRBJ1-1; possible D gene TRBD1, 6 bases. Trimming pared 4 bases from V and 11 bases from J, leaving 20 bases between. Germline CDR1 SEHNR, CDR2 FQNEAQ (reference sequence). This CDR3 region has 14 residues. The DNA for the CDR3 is TGTGCCAGCAGCTCCACTAATGGACAGTCCAGGGCTTTCTTT. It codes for CASSSTNGQSRAFF.

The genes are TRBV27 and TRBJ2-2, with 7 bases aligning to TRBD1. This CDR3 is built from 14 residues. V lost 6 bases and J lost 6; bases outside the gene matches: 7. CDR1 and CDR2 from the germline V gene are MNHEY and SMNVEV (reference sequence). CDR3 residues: CASRTGQAAGELFF. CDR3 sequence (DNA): TGTGCCAGCAGAACCGGACAGGCGGCCGGGGAGCTGTTTTTT.

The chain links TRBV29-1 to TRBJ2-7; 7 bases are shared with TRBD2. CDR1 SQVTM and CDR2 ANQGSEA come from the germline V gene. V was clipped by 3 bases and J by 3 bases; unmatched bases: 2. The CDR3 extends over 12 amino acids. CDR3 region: CSVESGDYEQYF. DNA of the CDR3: TGCAGCGTTGAGAGCGGGGACTACGAGCAGTACTTC.

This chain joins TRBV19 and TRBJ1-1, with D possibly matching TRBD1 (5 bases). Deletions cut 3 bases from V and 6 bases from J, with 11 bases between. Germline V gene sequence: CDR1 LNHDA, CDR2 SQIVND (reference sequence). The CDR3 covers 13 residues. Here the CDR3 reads CASSISPGAEAFF. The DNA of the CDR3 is TGTGCCAGTAGTATCTCTCCGGGGGCTGAAGCTTTCTTT.

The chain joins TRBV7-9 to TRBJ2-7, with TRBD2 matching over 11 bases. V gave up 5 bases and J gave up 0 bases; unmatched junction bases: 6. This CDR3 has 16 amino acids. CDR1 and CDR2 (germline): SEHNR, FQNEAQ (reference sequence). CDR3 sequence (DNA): TGTGCCAGCAGCCTCGGACTAGCGGGTAGCTCCTACGAGCAGTACTTC. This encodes CASSLGLAGSSYEQYF.

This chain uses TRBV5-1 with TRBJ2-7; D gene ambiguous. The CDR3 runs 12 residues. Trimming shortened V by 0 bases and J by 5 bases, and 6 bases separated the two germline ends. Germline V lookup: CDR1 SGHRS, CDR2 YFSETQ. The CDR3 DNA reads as TGCGCCAGCAGCTTGGGGCCCGACGAGCAGTACTTC. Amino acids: CASSLGPDEQYF.

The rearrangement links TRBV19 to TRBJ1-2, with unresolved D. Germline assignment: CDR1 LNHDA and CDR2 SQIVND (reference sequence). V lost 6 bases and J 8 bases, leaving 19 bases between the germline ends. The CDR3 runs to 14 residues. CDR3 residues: CASRTHAGTLGYTF. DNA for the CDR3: TGTGCCAGTAGGACCCACGCGGGAACGTTGGGCTACACCTTC.

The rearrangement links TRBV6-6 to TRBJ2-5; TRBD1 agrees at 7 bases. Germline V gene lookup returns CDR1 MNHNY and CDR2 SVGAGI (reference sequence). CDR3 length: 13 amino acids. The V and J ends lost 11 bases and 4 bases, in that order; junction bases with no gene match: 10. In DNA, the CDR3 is TGTGCCGCCAAGTCAGGGGGTGGAGAGACCCAGTACTTC. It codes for CAAKSGGGETQYF.

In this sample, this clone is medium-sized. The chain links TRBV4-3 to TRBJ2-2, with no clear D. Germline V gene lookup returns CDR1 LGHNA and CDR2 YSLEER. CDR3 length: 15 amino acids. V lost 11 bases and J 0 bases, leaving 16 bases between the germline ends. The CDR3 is CASQLEHPNTGELFF. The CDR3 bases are TGCGCCTCCCAGCTGGAGCACCCGAACACCGGGGAGCTGTTTTTT.

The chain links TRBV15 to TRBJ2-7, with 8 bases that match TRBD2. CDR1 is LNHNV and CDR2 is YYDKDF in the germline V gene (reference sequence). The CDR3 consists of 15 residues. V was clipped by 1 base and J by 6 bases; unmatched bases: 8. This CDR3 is CATSRVRGANGEQYF. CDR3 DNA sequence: TGTGCCACCAGCAGAGTGCGGGGGGCTAACGGCGAGCAGTACTTC.

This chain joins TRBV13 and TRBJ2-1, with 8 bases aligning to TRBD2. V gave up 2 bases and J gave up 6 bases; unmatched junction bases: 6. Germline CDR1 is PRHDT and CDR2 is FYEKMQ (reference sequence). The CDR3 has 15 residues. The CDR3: CASSLPTSGFNEQFF. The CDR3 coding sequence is TGTGCCAGCAGCTTACCAACTAGCGGTTTCAATGAGCAGTTCTTC.

CDR3 sequence: CASSAVAGGEEQFF. The CDR3, as DNA: TGTGCCAGCAGTGCCGTAGCGGGGGGTGAAGAGCAGTTCTTC. The chain is built from TRBV27 and TRBJ2-1; 10 nucleotides align to TRBD2. V was clipped by 5 bases and J by 10 bases; unmatched bases: 8. The CDR3 length is 14 residues. Looked up from germline, CDR1 is MNHEY and CDR2 is SMNVEV (reference sequence).

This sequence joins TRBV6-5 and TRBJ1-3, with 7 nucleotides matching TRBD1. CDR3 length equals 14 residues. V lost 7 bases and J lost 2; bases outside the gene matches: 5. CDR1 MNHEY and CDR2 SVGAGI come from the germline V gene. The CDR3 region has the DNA TGTGCCAGCACCCAGACAGGGCCTGGAAACACCATATATTTT. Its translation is CASTQTGPGNTIYF.

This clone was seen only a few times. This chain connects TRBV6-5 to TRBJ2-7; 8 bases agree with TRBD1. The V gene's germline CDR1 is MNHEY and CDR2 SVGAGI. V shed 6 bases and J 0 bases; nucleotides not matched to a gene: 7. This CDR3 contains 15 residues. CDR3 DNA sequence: TGTGCCAGCAGCCCGGGACAGGAAAGCTCCTACGAGCAGTACTTC. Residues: CASSPGQESSYEQYF.

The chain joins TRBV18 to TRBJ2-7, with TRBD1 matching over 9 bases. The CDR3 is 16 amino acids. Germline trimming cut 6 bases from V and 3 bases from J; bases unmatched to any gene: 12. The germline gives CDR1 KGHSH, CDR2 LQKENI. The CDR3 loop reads CASSPGTGIRYYEQYF. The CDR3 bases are TGTGCCAGCTCGCCCGGGACAGGGATTCGGTACTACGAGCAGTACTTC. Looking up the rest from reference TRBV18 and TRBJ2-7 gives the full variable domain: NAGVMQNPRHLVRRRGQEARLRCSPMKGHSHVYWYRQLPEEGLKFMVYLQKENIIDESGMPKERFSAEFPKEGPSILRIQQVVRGDSAAYFCASSPGTGIRYYEQYFGPGTRLTVT.

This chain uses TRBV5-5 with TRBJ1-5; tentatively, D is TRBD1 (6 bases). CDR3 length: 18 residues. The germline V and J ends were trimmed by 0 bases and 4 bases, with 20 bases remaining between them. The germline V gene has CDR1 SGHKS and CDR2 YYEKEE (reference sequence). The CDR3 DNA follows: TGTGCCAGCAGCTTGGGGGGGCAGGGTGGTCGAGGAAATCAGCCCCAGCATTTT. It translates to CASSLGGQGGRGNQPQHF.

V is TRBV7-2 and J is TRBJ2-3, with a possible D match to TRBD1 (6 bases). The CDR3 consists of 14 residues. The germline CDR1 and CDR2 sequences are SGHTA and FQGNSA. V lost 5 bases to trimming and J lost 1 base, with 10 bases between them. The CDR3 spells CASSRQVGTDTQYF. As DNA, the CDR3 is TGTGCCAGCAGCCGACAGGTTGGCACAGATACGCAGTATTTT.

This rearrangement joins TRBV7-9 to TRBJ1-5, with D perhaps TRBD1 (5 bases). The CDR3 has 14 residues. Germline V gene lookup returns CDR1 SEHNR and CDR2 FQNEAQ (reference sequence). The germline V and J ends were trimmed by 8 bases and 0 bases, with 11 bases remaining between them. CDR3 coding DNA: TGTGCCAGCGGAGACAGCTATAGCAATCAGCCCCAGCATTTT. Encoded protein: CASGDSYSNQPQHF.

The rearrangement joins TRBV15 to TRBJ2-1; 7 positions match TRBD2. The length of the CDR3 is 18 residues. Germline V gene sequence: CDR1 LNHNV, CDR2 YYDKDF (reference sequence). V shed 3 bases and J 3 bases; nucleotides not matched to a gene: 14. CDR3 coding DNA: TGTGCCACCAGCAGGGAAAATTTCCTAGCGGTAAGCTACAATGAGCAGTTCTTC. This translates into CATSRENFLAVSYNEQFF.

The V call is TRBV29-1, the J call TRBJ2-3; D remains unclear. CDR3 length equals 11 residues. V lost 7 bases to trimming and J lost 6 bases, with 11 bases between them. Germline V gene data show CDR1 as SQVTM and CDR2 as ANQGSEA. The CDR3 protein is CSARPGDTQYF. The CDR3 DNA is TGCAGCGCTAGGCCTGGCGATACGCAGTATTTT.